This TCR beta chain was recovered during a study of cytomegalovirus exposure and HLA in healthy donors (dated by TCRdb to about 2017). A note on the overall study: The 670 or so repertoires of the first cohort and the roughly 120 validation repertoires were produced on the same platform, according to a later analysis. In addition to the first cohort of approximately 650 subjects, a separate validation cohort of approximately 120 different subjects was used. To predict cytomegalovirus infection status, the study combined high-throughput TCR immunosequencing, statistical association of individual TCRs with disease status, and machine learning. The study aimed to test whether signatures of past pathogen exposure could be identified by cataloging public T cell receptors.

Library method: the immunoSEQ multiplex PCR assay. In the original analysis: A statistical classification framework was built to diagnose cytomegalovirus status from the catalog of TCR beta chain sequences. In TCRdb, the immuneACCESS table is reduced to in-frame sequences with V and J assigned. These tables do not hold every clone; where another copy was compared, an unresolved V gene accounts for under half, and the others remain unexplained. That table furnishes V, J and clone size, whereas the DNA furnished D and trimming. The sample profile shows roughly 220,000 clones; approximately 80% of them were found once. The top ten constitute about 14% of the sample. Overall results and qualifications from the work: Cytomegalovirus status was reported to be diagnosed by the classifier with high specificity and sensitivity in both the original and validation cohorts. All 110 or so repertoires were used to score co-occurrence in the validation cohort in a later analysis, because that analysis had no HLA typing for the cohort. A later analysis found that TCRs clustered in the first cohort also tended to co-occur in the roughly 110 validation repertoires, with approximately 95% of cluster scores above 0. A few of the identified cytomegalovirus-associated TCR beta chains were confirmed in vitro to be specific for cytomegalovirus antigens. The authors suggested that the approach could potentially be generalized to other disease states and immunological phenotypes. While some public TCRs were present in many individuals, most TCR sequences turned up only very rarely across donors. In the study, around 150 TCR beta chains were listed as associated with cytomegalovirus.

A distance of 12 bases separates the germline ends of V and J, which lose 3 bases and 7 bases respectively. The germline V gene yields KGHSH for CDR1 and LQKENI for CDR2. Reading from cysteine to phenylalanine, the CDR3 counts 13 amino acids. Only the CDR3 part of the read is kept: 39 bases, read in frame from the first base. Comment on this clone: There is no known antigen for this receptor. No clone much larger than this one lies a single base away; base qualities are absent.

Separate from the roughly 700-subject first cohort, the validation cohort of some 130 subjects was the group to which the donors belonged. The sample comprised PBMCs. The TCR was taken from a woman aged 25 to 39 in good health and CMV-seropositive. This chain is built from TRBV18 and TRBJ1-2; no D gene is confidently identified. The CDR3 is CASSPGEDLGYTF. At the DNA level, the sequence is TGTGCCAGCTCACCGGGCGAGGATCTTGGCTACACCTTC.